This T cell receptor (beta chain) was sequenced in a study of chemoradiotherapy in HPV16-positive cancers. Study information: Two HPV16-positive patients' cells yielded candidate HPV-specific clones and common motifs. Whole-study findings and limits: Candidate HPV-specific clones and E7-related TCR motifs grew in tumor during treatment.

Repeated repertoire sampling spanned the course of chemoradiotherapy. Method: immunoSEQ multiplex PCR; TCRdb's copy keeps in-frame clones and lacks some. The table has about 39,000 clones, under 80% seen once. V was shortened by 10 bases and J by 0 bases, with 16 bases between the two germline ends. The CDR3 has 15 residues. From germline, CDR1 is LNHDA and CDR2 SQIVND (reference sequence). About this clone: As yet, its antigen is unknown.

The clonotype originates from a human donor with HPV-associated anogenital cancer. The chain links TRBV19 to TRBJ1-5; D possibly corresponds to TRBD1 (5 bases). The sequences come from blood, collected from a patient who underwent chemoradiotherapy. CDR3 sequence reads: CATSGAAHSNQPQHF. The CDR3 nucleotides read TGTGCCACCTCTGGGGCAGCTCATAGCAATCAGCCCCAGCATTTT.